This record concerns one T cell receptor beta chain sequence. The target antigen is unknown. Trimming cost V 0 bases and J 3 bases, with 8 bases left between them. Germline V CDR1 and CDR2: KGHSH, LQKENI. The CDR3 is made up of 14 amino acids. The sample originates from a study of cytomegalovirus exposure and HLA in healthy donors. Researchers ran the PCR with 60 Vbeta and 13 Jbeta primers. Authors' data handling: Later work found 80 million or so unique TCR beta chains, with 9.5 million to 12 million shared. Sequenced by immunoSEQ multiplex PCR; TCRdb stores in-frame clones only, minus some. The V and J calls and the clone size are those of that table, but D and trimming were determined from the DNA. Among about 140,000 clones listed, roughly three quarters were seen once. Healthy bone marrow donors supplied every sample. Points from the study as a whole: Earlier analysis looked at TCR beta V segments, and most were productive about 87% or about 30% of the time.

This chain uses TRBV18 with TRBJ1-2; D not resolved. This TCR was recovered from a man aged 40-49 years in good health and CMV-seronegative. Sequencing input: PBMCs. CDR3 protein: CASSPPAGDYGYTF. CDR3 coding DNA: TGTGCCAGCTCACCACCGGCCGGGGACTATGGCTACACCTTC.